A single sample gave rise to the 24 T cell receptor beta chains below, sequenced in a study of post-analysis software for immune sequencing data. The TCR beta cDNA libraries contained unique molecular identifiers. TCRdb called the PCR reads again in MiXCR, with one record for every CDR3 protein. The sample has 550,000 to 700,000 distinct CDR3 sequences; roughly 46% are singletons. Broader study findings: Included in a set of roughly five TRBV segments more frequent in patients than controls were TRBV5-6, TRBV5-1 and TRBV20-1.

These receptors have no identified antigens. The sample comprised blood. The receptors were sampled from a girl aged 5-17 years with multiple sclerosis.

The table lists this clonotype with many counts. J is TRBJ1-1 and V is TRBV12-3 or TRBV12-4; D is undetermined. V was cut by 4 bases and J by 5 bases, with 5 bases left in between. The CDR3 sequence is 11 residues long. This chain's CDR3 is CASSWGTEAFF. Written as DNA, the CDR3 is TGTGCCAGCAGTTGGGGTACTGAAGCTTTCTTT.

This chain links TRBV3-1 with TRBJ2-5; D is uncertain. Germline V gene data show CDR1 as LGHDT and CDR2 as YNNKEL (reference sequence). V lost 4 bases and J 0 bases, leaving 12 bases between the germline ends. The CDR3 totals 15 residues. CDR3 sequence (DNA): TGTGCCAGCAGCCCTAGGGTCCAGTACCAAGAGACCCAGTACTTC. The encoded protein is CASSPRVQYQETQYF.

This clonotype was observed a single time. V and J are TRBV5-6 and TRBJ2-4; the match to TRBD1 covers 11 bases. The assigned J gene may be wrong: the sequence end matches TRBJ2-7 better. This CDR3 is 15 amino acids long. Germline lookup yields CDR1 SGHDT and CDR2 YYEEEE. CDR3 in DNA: TGTGCCAGCCGGCGGAGGACAGGGGGCCCCTACGAGCAGTACTTC. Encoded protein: CASRRRTGGPYEQYF.

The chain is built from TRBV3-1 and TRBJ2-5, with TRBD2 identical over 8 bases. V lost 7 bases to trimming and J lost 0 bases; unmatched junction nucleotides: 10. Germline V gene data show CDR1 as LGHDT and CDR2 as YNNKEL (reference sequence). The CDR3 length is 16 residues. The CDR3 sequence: CASKGGSGGDQETQYF. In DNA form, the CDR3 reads TGTGCCAGCAAGGGTGGGAGCGGGGGCGACCAAGAGACCCAGTACTTC.

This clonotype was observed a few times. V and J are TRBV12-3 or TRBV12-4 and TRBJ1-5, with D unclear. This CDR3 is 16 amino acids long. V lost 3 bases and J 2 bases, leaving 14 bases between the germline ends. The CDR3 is CASSFPGPRGNQPQHF. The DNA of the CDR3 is TGTGCCAGCAGTTTCCCCGGGCCCCGCGGCAATCAGCCCCAGCATTTT.

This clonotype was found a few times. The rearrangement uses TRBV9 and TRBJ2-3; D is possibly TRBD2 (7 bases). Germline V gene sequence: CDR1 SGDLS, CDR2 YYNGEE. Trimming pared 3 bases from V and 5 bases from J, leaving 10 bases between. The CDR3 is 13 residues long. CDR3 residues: CASSGGGRDTQYF. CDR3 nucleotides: TGTGCCAGCAGCGGGGGGGGGCGAGATACGCAGTATTTT.

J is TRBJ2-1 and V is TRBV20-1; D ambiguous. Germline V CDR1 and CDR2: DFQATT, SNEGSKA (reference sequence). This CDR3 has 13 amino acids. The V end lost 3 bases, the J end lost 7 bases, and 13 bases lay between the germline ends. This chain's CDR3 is CSASVTQWNEQFF. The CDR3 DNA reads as TGCAGTGCTAGTGTCACACAGTGGAATGAGCAGTTCTTC.

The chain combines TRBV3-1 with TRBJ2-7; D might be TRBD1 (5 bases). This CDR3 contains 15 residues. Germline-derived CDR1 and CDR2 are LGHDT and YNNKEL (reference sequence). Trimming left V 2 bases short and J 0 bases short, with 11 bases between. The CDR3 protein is CASSQYAGHSYEQYF. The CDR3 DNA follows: TGTGCCAGCAGCCAATACGCAGGGCACTCCTACGAGCAGTACTTC.

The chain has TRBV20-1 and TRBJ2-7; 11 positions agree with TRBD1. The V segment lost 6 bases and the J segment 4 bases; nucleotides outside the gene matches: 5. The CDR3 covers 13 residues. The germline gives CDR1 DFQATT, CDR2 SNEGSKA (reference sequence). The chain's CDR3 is CSAQDRGLYEQYF. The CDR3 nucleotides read TGCAGTGCCCAGGACAGGGGGCTGTACGAGCAGTACTTC.

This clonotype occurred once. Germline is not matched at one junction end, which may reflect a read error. Written as DNA, the CDR3 is TGTGCCAACAGTTTTAGCAGGGGGCGCGAGCAGTACTTC. It yields the protein CANSFSRGREQYF. The V and J genes are TRBV27 and TRBJ2-5, with 8 bases lining up with TRBD1. The J call could be wrong; TRBJ2-7 is a better fit for the DNA end. This CDR3 contains 13 residues. The germline V gene encodes CDR1 MNHEY and CDR2 SMNVEV (reference sequence).

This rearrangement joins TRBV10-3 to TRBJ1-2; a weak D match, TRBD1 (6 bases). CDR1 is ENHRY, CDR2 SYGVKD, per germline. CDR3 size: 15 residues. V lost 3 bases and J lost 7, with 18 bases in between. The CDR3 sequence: CAISEVGRGIGGYTF. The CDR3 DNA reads TGTGCCATCAGTGAAGTGGGCAGGGGAATCGGTGGCTACACCTTC.

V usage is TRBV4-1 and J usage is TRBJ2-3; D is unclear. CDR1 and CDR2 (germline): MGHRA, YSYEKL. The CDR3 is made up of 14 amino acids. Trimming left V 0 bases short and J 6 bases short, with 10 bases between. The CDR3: CASSQDLGVDTQYF. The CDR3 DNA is TGCGCCAGCAGCCAAGATTTAGGAGTTGATACGCAGTATTTT.

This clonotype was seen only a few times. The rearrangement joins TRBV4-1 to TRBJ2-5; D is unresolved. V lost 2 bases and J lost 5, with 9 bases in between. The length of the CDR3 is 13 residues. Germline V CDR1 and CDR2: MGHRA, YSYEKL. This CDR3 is CASSQPPRETQYF. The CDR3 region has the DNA TGCGCCAGCAGCCAACCTCCAAGGGAGACCCAGTACTTC.

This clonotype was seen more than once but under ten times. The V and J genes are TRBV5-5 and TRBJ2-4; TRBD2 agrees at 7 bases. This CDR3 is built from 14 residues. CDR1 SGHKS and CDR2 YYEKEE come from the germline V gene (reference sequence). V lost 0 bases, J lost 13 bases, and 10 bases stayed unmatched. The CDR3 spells CASSLEGGMEEQYF. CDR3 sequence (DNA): TGTGCCAGCAGCTTGGAGGGAGGGATGGAAGAGCAGTACTTC.

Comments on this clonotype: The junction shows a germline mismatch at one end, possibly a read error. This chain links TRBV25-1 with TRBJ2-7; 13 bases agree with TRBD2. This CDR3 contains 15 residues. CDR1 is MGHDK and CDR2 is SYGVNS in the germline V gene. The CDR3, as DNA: TGCGCCAGCAGTGGGACTAGCGGGACACCCTACGAGCAGTACTTC. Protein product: CASSGTSGTPYEQYF.

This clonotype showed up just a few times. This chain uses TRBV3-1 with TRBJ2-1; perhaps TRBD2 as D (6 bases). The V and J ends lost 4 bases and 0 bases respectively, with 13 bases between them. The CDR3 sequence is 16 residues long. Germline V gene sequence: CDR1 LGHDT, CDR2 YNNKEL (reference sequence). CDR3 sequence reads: CASSLLAGHSYNEQFF. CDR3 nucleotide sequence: TGTGCCAGCAGCCTACTCGCGGGGCACTCCTACAATGAGCAGTTCTTC.

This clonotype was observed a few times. CDR3 sequence: CASSPWTGANTEAFF. The CDR3 DNA reads as TGTGCCAGCAGTCCGTGGACAGGGGCGAACACTGAAGCTTTCTTT. The chain couples TRBV12-3 or TRBV12-4 to TRBJ1-1, with 9 bases that match TRBD1. The CDR3 extends over 15 amino acids. The V segment lost 5 bases and the J segment 1 base; nucleotides outside the gene matches: 5.

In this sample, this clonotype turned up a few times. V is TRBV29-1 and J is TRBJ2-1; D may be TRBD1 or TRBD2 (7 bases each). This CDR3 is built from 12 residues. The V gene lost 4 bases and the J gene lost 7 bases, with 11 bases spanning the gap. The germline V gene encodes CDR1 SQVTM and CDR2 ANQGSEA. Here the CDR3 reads CSVVQGGNEQFF. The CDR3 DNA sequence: TGCAGCGTTGTCCAGGGGGGGAATGAGCAGTTCTTC.

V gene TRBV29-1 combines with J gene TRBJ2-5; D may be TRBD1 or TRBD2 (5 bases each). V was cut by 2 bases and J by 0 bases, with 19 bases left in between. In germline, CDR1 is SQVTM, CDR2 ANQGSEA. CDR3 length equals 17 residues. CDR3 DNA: TGCAGCGTTGAAAGATACGGGGCACCGAGTTACCAAGAGACCCAGTACTTC. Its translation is CSVERYGAPSYQETQYF.

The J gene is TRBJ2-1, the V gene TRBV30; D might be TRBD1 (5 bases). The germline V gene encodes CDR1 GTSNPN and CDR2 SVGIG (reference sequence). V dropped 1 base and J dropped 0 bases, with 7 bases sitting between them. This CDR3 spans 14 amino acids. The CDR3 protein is CAWSGGGSYNEQFF. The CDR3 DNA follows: TGTGCCTGGAGTGGGGGCGGCTCCTACAATGAGCAGTTCTTC.

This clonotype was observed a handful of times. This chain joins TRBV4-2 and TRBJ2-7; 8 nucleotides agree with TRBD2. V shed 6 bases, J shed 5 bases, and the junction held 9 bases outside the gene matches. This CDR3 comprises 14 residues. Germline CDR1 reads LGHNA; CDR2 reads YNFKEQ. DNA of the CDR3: TGTGCCAGCAGTCCGAGCGGGAGTTTCCACGAGCAGTACTTC. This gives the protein CASSPSGSFHEQYF.

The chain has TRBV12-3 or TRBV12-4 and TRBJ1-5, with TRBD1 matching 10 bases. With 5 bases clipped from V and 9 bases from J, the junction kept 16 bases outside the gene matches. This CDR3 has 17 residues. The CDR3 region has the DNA TGTGCCAGCAGTCCGTCCGGGACAGGGGTCGGCAAGACGCCCCAGCATTTT. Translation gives CASSPSGTGVGKTPQHF.

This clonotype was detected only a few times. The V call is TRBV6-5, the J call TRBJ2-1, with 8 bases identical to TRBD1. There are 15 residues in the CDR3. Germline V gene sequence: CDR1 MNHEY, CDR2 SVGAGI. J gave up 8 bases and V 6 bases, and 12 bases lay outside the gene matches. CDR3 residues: CASSPPGQEYDEQFF. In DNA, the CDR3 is TGTGCCAGCAGCCCCCCGGGACAGGAGTACGATGAGCAGTTCTTC.

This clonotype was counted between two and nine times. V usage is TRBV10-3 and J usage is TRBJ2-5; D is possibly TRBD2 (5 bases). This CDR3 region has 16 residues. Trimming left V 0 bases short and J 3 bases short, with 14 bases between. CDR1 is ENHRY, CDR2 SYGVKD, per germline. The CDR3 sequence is CAISESITSGKETQYF. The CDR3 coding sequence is TGTGCCATCAGTGAGTCGATTACGAGCGGTAAAGAGACCCAGTACTTC.